The rows below give T cell receptor beta chains drawn from one sample of a study of identical twins. One entry per CDR3 protein, called by TCRdb with MiXCR from the 5' RACE reads. Here the sample spans hundreds of thousands of distinct CDR3 sequences, around 5.7% being singletons. The sample was naive T cells sorted from blood. The receptor set was obtained from a young man in good health. Each CDR3 is given with its conserved first and last residue. Fields, in order: V gene, clone size, D gene, J gene, CDR3 DNA, CDR3 protein. The D gene is left open where the match is weak. Some rows mark clone size as missing; the rest say once, few, many or name a class of expanded clone.

v_gene: TRBV18
abundance: NA
d_gene: TRBD1
j_gene: TRBJ1-4
CDR3nt: TGTGCCAGCTCACCTAGGACAGGATATAATGAAAAACTGTTTTTT
CDR3aa: CASSPRTGYNEKLFF

v_gene: TRBV7-9
abundance: NA
d_gene: TRBD1
j_gene: TRBJ2-2
CDR3nt: TGTGCCAGCAGCTTGAAACAGGGGAGCACCGGGGAGCTGTTTTTT
CDR3aa: CASSLKQGSTGELFF

v_gene: TRBV4-1
abundance: NA
d_gene: TRBD2
j_gene: TRBJ2-1
CDR3nt: TGCGCCAGCAGCAAGCGGGAGGGGCGTATGGATGAGCAGTTCTTC
CDR3aa: CASSKREGRMDEQFF

v_gene: TRBV6-5
abundance: many
d_gene: NA
j_gene: TRBJ1-3
CDR3nt: TGTGCCAGCAGTTTAAGCCCGATAGGAAACACCATATATTTT
CDR3aa: CASSLSPIGNTIYF

v_gene: TRBV10-3
abundance: many
d_gene: TRBD2
j_gene: TRBJ2-4
CDR3nt: TGTGCCATCAGTGAGTCGACCAAGCGGGAGGATAAAAACATTCAGTACTTC
CDR3aa: CAISESTKREDKNIQYF

v_gene: TRBV6-1
abundance: few
d_gene: NA
j_gene: TRBJ2-6
CDR3nt: TGTGCCAGCAGTGAAGAGGGCTCTGGGGCCAACGTCCTGACTTTC
CDR3aa: CASSEEGSGANVLTF

v_gene: TRBV4-2
abundance: NA
d_gene: NA
j_gene: TRBJ1-5
CDR3nt: TGTGCCAGCAGCCAAGGGGGAGGGGGGGGAAGCAATCAGCCCCAGCATTTT
CDR3aa: CASSQGGGGGSNQPQHF

v_gene: TRBV12-3/TRBV12-4
abundance: NA
d_gene: NA
j_gene: TRBJ2-3
CDR3nt: TGTGCCAGCAGTTTTTTTCCCGAGGGTAGCACAGATACGCAGTATTTT
CDR3aa: CASSFFPEGSTDTQYF

v_gene: TRBV3-1
abundance: NA
d_gene: NA
j_gene: TRBJ2-1
CDR3nt: TGTGCCAGCATCGGGAGCGGCCGAAACTACAATGAGCAGTTCTTC
CDR3aa: CASIGSGRNYNEQFF

v_gene: TRBV12-3/TRBV12-4
abundance: many
d_gene: NA
j_gene: TRBJ2-7
CDR3nt: TGTGCCAGCAGTTCCTCGGGAGTAGTCGGCGAGCAGTACTTC
CDR3aa: CASSSSGVVGEQYF

v_gene: TRBV20-1
abundance: many
d_gene: NA
j_gene: TRBJ2-5
CDR3nt: TGCAGTGCTTCCCGACAGCAAGAGACCCAGTACTTC
CDR3aa: CSASRQQETQYF

v_gene: TRBV29-1
abundance: NA
d_gene: NA
j_gene: TRBJ2-3
CDR3nt: TGCAGCGGGGGATCAGGCACAGATACGCAGTATTTT
CDR3aa: CSGGSGTDTQYF

v_gene: TRBV6-5
abundance: few
d_gene: NA
j_gene: TRBJ2-5
CDR3nt: TGTGCCAGCAGTTACTCGATCGGCACAGGGCCGTACCAAGAGACCCAGTACTTC
CDR3aa: CASSYSIGTGPYQETQYF

v_gene: TRBV28
abundance: few
d_gene: NA
j_gene: TRBJ2-7
CDR3nt: TGTGCCAGCACTCGGGGATTAGAGCAGTACTTC
CDR3aa: CASTRGLEQYF

v_gene: TRBV18
abundance: many
d_gene: NA
j_gene: TRBJ1-4
CDR3nt: TGTGCCAGCTCACCTGGACAGCCAACTAATGAAAAACTGTTTTTT
CDR3aa: CASSPGQPTNEKLFF

v_gene: TRBV5-1
abundance: many
d_gene: TRBD2
j_gene: TRBJ2-7
CDR3nt: TGCGCCAGCAGGGAGTCTAGCGGGACTATCTCCTACGAGCAGTACTTC
CDR3aa: CASRESSGTISYEQYF

v_gene: TRBV25-1
abundance: many
d_gene: NA
j_gene: TRBJ2-2
CDR3nt: TGTGCCACCAGGTGGGGAGGGAACACCGGGGAGCTGTTTTTT
CDR3aa: CATRWGGNTGELFF